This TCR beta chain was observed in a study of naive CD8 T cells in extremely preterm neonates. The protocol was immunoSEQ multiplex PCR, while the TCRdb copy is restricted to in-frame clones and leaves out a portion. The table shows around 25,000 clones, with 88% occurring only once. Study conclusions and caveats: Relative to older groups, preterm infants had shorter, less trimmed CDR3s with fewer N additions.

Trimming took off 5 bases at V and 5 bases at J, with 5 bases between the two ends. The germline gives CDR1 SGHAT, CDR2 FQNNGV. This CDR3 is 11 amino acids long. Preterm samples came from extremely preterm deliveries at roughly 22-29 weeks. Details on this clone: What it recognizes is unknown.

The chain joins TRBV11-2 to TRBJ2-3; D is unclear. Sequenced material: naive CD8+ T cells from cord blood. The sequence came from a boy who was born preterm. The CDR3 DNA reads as TGTGCCAGCAGCCTAAGAGATACGCAGTATTTT. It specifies CASSLRDTQYF.